Reported below is one T cell receptor (beta chain). The CDR3 has 12 residues. The germline V gene has CDR1 LNHDA and CDR2 SQIVND (reference sequence). With V trimmed by 5 bases and J by 5 bases, 3 bases remained unmatched. This sample is drawn from a study of blood T cell repertoires in COVID-19. Study-level background: Sites in the United States, Italy and Spain provided acute and convalescent COVID-19 samples. From T cells, B-cell-depleted T cells, or PBMCs came the material, which was cDNA or gDNA.

In the authors' workflow: Using reference gene primer amplification, nucleated cell counts were estimated. Sequencing was performed with immunoSEQ multiplex PCR; in TCRdb, only in-frame clones are kept and a portion is missing. V and J calls plus clone size are reproduced from that table; the DNA served to infer D and trimming. Found here are some 150,000 clones, around 86% of them singletons; the top ten hold about 1.4%. The sequence came from a human donor in a cohort sampled during active COVID-19. The chain has TRBV19 and TRBJ2-7; 7 nucleotides line up with TRBD2. The sample was peripheral blood. The CDR3 reads CASSAGENEQYF. The CDR3, as DNA: TGTGCCAGTAGTGCGGGAGAGAACGAGCAGTACTTC.